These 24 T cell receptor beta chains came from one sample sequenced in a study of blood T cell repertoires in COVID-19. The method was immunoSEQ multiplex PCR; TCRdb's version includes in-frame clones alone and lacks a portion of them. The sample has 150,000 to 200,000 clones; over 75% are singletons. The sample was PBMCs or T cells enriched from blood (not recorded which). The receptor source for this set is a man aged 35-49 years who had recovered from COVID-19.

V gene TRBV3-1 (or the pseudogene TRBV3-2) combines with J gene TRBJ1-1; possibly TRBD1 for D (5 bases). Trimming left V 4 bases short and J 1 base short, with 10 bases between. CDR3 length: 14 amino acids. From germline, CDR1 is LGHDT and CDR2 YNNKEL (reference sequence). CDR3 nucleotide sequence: TGTGCCAGCAGCCCCACAACAGGGAACACTGAAGCTTTCTTT. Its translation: CASSPTTGNTEAFF.

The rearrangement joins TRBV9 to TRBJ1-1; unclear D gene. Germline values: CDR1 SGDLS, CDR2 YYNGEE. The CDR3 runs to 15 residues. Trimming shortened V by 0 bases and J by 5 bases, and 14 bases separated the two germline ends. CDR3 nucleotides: TGTGCCAGCAGCGTAGAAGATTTACCGGGTACTGAAGCTTTCTTT. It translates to CASSVEDLPGTEAFF. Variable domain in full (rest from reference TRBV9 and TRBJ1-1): DSGVTQTPKHLITATGQRVTLRCSPRSGDLSVYWYQQSLDQGLQFLIQYYNGEERAKGNILERFSAQQFPDLHSELNLSSLELGDSALYFCASSVEDLPGTEAFFGQGTRLTVV.

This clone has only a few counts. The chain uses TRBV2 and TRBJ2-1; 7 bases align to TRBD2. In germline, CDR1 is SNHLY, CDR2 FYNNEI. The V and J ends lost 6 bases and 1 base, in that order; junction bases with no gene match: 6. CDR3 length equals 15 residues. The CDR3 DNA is TGTGCCAGCAGGGCCTCCGGGGGGTCCTACAATGAGCAGTTCTTC. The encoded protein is CASRASGGSYNEQFF. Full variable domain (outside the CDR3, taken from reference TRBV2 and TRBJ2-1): EPEVTQTPSHQVTQMGQEVILRCVPISNHLYFYWYRQILGQKVEFLVSFYNNEISEKSEIFDDQFSVERPDGSNFTLKIRSTKLEDSAMYFCASRASGGSYNEQFFGPGTRLTVL.

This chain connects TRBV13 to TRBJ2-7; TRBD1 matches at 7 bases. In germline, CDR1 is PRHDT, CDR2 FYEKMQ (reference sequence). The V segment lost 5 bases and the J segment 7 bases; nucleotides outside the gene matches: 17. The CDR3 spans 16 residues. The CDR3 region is CASSPPQDRISGEQYF. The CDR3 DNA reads TGTGCCAGCAGCCCCCCCCAGGACAGGATTTCCGGGGAGCAGTACTTC.

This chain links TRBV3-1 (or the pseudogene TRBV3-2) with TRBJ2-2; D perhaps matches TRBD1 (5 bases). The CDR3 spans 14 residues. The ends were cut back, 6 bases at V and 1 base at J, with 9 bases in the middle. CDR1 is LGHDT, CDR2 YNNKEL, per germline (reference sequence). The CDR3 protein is CASRPDRNTGELFF. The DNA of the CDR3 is TGTGCCAGCAGACCCGACAGGAACACCGGGGAGCTGTTTTTT.

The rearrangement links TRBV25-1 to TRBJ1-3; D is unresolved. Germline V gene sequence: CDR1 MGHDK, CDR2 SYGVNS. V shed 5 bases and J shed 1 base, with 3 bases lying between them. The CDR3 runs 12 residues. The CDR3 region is CASSPSGNTIYF. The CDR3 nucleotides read TGTGCCAGCAGTCCATCTGGAAACACCATATATTTT.

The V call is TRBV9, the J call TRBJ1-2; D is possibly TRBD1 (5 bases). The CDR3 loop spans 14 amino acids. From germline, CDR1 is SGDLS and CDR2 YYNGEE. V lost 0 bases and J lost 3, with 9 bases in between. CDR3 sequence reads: CASSVAGGDYGYTF. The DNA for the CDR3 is TGTGCCAGCAGCGTAGCAGGAGGGGACTATGGCTACACCTTC.

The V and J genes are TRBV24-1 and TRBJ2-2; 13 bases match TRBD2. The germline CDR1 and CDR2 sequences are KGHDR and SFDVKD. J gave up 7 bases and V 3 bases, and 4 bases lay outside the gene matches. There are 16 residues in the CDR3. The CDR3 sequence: CATSDGLAGVFGELFF. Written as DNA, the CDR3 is TGTGCCACCAGTGATGGACTAGCGGGGGTATTCGGGGAGCTGTTTTTT.

DNA for the CDR3: TGTGCCTCCAGGGGGCGGGATACGCAGTATTTT. It specifies CASRGRDTQYF. V usage is TRBV30 and J usage is TRBJ2-3; 8 nucleotides match TRBD1. V lost 7 bases and J lost 6; bases outside the gene matches: 3. The V gene's germline CDR1 is GTSNPN and CDR2 SVGIG (reference sequence). The CDR3 is 11 amino acids.

The CDR3 spells CASSRPGLAGRETQYF. CDR3 nucleotides: TGTGCCAGCTCACGGCCGGGACTAGCGGGGAGAGAGACCCAGTACTTC. The genes are TRBV18 and TRBJ2-5, with 13 nucleotides matching TRBD2. After removal of 4 bases from V and 4 bases from J, the junction contained 6 bases not matched to a gene. The CDR3 is 16 amino acids. Germline V gene lookup returns CDR1 KGHSH and CDR2 LQKENI.

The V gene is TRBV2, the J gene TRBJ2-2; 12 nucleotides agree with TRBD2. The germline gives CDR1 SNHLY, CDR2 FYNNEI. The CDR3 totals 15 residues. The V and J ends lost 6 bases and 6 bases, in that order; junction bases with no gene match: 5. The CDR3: CASRASGGEAGELFF. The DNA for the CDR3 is TGTGCCAGCAGGGCTAGCGGGGGGGAAGCCGGGGAGCTGTTTTTT. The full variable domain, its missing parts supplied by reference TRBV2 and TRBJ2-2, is EPEVTQTPSHQVTQMGQEVILRCVPISNHLYFYWYRQILGQKVEFLVSFYNNEISEKSEIFDDQFSVERPDGSNFTLKIRSTKLEDSAMYFCASRASGGEAGELFFGEGSRLTVL.

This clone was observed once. The CDR3 DNA follows: TGTGCCAGTAGTACCGGGACAGGGCGGACAATACTGCAGTTCTTC. It encodes CASSTGTGRTILQFF. The chain is built from TRBV19 and TRBJ2-1; 9 bases align to TRBD1. Germline assignment: CDR1 LNHDA and CDR2 SQIVND (reference sequence). The CDR3 sequence is 15 residues long. Trimming cost V 4 bases and J 12 bases; bases outside gene matches: 13.

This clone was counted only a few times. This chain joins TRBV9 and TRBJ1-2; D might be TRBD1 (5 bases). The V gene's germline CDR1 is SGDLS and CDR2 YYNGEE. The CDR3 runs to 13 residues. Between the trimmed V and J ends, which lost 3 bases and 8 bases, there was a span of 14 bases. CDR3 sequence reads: CASSDLQEGGYTF. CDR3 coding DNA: TGTGCCAGCAGCGACTTACAGGAAGGAGGCTACACCTTC.

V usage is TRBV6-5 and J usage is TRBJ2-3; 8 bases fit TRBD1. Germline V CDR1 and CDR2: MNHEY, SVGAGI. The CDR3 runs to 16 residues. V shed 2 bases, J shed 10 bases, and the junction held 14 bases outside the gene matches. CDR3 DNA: TGTGCCAGCAGTTACGCCTACAATTCCGACAGGGGTCCGCAGTATTTT. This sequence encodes CASSYAYNSDRGPQYF.

The CDR3 is CASSDIRGSGELFF. The DNA for the CDR3 is TGTGCCAGCAGTGATATTCGGGGATCCGGGGAGCTGTTTTTT. This chain uses TRBV6-1 with TRBJ2-2; a weak D match, TRBD2 (5 bases). The CDR3 spans 14 residues. Between the trimmed V and J ends, which lost 3 bases and 6 bases, there was a span of 11 bases. Germline V CDR1 and CDR2: MNHNS, SASEGT.

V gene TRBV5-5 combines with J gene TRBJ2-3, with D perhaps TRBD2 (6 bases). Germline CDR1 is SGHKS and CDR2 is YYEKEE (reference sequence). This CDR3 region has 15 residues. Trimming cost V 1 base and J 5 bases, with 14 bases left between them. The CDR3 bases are TGTGCCAGCAGCTTGCTCTCGTGGGGAGGAGATACGCAGTATTTT. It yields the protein CASSLLSWGGDTQYF.

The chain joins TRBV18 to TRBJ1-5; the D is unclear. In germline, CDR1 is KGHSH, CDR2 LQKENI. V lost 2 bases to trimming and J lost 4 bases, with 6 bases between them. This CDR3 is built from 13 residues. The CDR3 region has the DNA TGTGCCAGCTCACCAAACAGAAATCAGCCCCAGCATTTT. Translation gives CASSPNRNQPQHF.

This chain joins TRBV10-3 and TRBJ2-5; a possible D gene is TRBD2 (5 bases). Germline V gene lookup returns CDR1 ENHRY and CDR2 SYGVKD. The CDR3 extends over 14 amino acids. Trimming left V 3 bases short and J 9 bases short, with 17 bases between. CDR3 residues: CAISEPRAAEAQYF. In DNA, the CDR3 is TGTGCCATCAGTGAACCCCGAGCCGCGGAGGCCCAGTACTTC.

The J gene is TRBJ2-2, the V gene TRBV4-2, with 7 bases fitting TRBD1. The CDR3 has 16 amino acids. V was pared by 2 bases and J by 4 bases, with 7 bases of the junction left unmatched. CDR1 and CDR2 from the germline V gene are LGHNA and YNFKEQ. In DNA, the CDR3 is TGTGCCAGCAGCCAACCACTTACAGGGGTCACCGGGGAGCTGTTTTTT. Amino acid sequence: CASSQPLTGVTGELFF.

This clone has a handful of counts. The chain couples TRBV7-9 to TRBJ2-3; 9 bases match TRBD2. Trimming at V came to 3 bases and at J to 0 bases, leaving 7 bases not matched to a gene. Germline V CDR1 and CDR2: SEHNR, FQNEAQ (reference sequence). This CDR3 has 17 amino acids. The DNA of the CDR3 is TGTGCCAGCAGCTTCGGCGGGGGGGCCTCCAGCACAGATACGCAGTATTTT. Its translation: CASSFGGGASSTDTQYF. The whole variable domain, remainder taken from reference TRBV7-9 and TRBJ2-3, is DTGVSQNPRHKITKRGQNVTFRCDPISEHNRLYWYRQTLGQGPEFLTYFQNEAQLEKSRLLSDRFSAERPKGSFSTLEIQRTEQGDSAMYLCASSFGGGASSTDTQYFGPGTRLTVL.

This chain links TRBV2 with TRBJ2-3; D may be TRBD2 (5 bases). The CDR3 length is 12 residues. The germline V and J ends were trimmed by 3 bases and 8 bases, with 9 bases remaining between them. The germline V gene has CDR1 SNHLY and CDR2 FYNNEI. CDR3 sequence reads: CASSDEGGTQYF. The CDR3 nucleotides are TGTGCCAGCAGTGATGAGGGCGGTACGCAGTATTTT.

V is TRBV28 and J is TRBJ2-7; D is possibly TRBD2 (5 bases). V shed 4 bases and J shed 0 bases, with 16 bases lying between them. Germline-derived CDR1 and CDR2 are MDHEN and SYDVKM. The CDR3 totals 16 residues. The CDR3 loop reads CASSWGFRGNSYEQYF. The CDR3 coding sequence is TGTGCCAGCAGTTGGGGATTTCGGGGAAACTCCTACGAGCAGTACTTC.

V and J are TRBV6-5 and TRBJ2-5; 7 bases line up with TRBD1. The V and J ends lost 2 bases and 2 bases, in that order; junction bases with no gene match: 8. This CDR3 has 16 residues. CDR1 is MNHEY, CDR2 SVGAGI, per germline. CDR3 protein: CASSYGGQPLQETQYF. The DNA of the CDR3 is TGTGCCAGCAGTTACGGGGGACAGCCTTTACAAGAGACCCAGTACTTC.

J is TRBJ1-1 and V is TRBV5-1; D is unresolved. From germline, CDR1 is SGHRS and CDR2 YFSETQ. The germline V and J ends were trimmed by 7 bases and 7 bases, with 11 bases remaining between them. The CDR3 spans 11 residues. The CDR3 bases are TGCGCCAGCGCCTTTGGGCTTGAAGCTTTCTTT. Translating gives CASAFGLEAFF.